The present entry profiles one T cell receptor beta chain with its context. This clonotype appeared a few times. Which antigen it targets is not known. The sample holds no much larger clone one base away, and base qualities are not on file. These data belong to a study of response to subunit inactivated influenza vaccine (dated 2018 in TCRdb). In the study overall: Deep quantitative T cell receptor repertoire profiling was used in the study to track responses to a trivalent subunit inactivated influenza vaccine. Beyond this particular receptor, the publication reports: The authors proposed that each seasonal influenza vaccination may bring in only a limited number of new T cells.

Per the germline V gene, SGHRS is the CDR1 and YFSETQ is the CDR2. Including the terminal cysteine and phenylalanine, the CDR3 comprises 13 residues. Only the CDR3 DNA stays, 39 bases, in frame from base 1. At the junction V is shortened by 2 bases and J by 3 bases, with 9 bases in between. The library was obtained by RT-PCR. TCRdb records Illumina HiSeq 2500 as the sequencer. The public sequencing data were trimmed at Q25 with fastp and processed into clonotypes with MiXCR by TCRdb, which kept only in-frame beta chains. Entries that share a CDR3 protein sequence are merged under the most common genes and DNA. The sample table holds a few hundred thousand distinct CDR3 sequences, of which 20% to 25% were seen once. The ten largest clonotypes hold roughly 10% of the sample.

This TCR was recovered from a man aged 45 to 75 who received an inactivated influenza vaccine. Donor details come from another sample of the same person, matched by shared clones. The rearrangement combines TRBV5-1 with TRBJ2-7, with TRBD2 as a weak D call on 5 bases. Source: PBMCs from blood, taken less than 22 months after vaccination. The CDR3 protein is CASSLSGIYEQYF. The nucleotide sequence is TGCGCCAGCAGCTTATCGGGGATCTACGAGCAGTACTTC. Here the CDR3 is joined to the reference TRBV5-1 and TRBJ2-7 genes, and the full variable domain is: KAGVTQTPRYLIKTRGQQVTLSCSPISGHRSVSWYQQTPGQGLQFLFEYFSETQRNKGNFPGRFSGRQFSNSRSEMNVSTLELGDSALYLCASSLSGIYEQYFGPGTRLTVT.